This T cell receptor beta chain was captured in a study of human T cells and chemical hapten exposure. Study in general: A 2 cm by 2 cm inner upper arm patch received 2% DPC for sensitization.

This clonotype was seen only a few times. No antigen is known for it. General study results and limits: Because they had alopecia, donors may respond immunologically unlike healthy people.

Regarding time point: pre-sensitization, week 0. Noted treatment: therapeutic diphenylcyclopropenone sensitization with weekly scalp DPC. Someone pulled total RNA out of unfractionated whole blood. TCRdb reprocessed the RACE reads via MiXCR and lists one record per CDR3 protein. In the table there are around 300,000 distinct CDR3 sequences, around 7% of which are singletons. After removal of 4 bases from V and 5 bases from J, the junction contained 5 bases not matched to a gene. This CDR3 has 15 residues. From germline, CDR1 is MNHEY and CDR2 SVGEGT. Sequenced material: whole blood, taken in connection with sensitization to the hapten diphenylcyclopropenone (DPC). The V gene is TRBV6-2 or TRBV6-3, the J gene TRBJ1-6, with 7 bases matching TRBD1. The sequence was collected from a man between 18 and 29 years old with alopecia areata. Some clones in this sample may be carry-over from other donors' samples. CDR3 sequence reads: CASSSLGQDNSPLHF. In DNA, the CDR3 is TGTGCCAGCAGTTCCCTCGGACAGGATAATTCACCCCTCCACTTT.